This paragraph reports one T cell receptor (beta chain). Its antigen is currently unknown. Deep-level assay runs were performed. TCRdb's copy holds only in-frame clones and misses some; the assay was immunoSEQ multiplex PCR. The top ten hold around 0.47% of the sample, which has 800,000 to 1,200,000 clones, 75% to 85% seen once. The sample is drawn from a study of shared clonotypes between healthy human individuals. Study-level information: Per donor, CD8 memory used one plate, CD8 naive used two, CD4 memory used three and CD4 naive used three.

Study-wide results and limits: The study generally estimated greater richness for naive than memory subsets.

Naive CD45RA+ and memory CD45RA-negative subsets were split from CD4+ cells. CDR3 length equals 15 residues. J is TRBJ1-2 and V is TRBV21-1. TRBV21-1 is annotated as a pseudogene. Sequenced input: memory CD4+ T cells from PBMCs. Indicated subset: CD45RA-negative fraction. The sequence derives from a man between 18 and 29 years old in good health. Some clones in this sample may be carry-over from other donors' samples. CDR3 nucleotides: TGTGCCAGCAGCAAGAAAAGGGATTGGGTTTATGGCTACACCTTC. This gives the protein CASSKKRDWVYGYTF.